One and the same sample provided the 27 T cell receptor beta chains below, sequenced in a study of cytomegalovirus exposure and HLA in healthy donors. PCR used 60 Vbeta primers and 13 Jbeta primers. The method was immunoSEQ multiplex PCR; TCRdb's version includes in-frame clones alone and lacks a portion of them. Among roughly 250,000 clones listed, approximately 85% were seen once. Source material: PBMCs. The source of these receptors is a woman aged 40 to 49 in good health and CMV-seropositive.

The J gene is TRBJ2-7, the V gene TRBV7-9, with TRBD2 identical over 12 bases. The CDR3 length is 15 residues. With V trimmed by 8 bases and J by 2 bases, 7 bases remained unmatched. CDR1 is SEHNR, CDR2 FQNEAQ, per germline (reference sequence). The CDR3 reads CASEPPSGRAYEQYF. For the CDR3, the DNA is TGTGCCAGCGAGCCTCCTAGCGGGAGGGCCTACGAGCAGTACTTC.

The chain combines TRBV30 with TRBJ2-2; 9 bases fit TRBD1. This CDR3 comprises 16 residues. Germline loops: CDR1 GTSNPN, CDR2 SVGIG (reference sequence). Trimming removed 5 bases from V and 2 bases from J; junction bases left unmatched: 9. The CDR3, as DNA: TGTGCCTGGGGGACAGGGTTTATTCCAAACACCGGGGAGCTGTTTTTT. This translates into CAWGTGFIPNTGELFF.

This clone was found a few times. The chain uses TRBV5-4 and TRBJ2-7; weak D call: TRBD1 (5 bases). Trimming removed 1 base from V and 4 bases from J, with 6 bases in between. Per the germline V gene, CDR1 is SGHNT and CDR2 is YYREEE (reference sequence). The CDR3 consists of 12 residues. This chain's CDR3 is CASSLQGYEQYF. CDR3 coding DNA: TGTGCCAGCAGCTTGCAGGGTTACGAGCAGTACTTC.

The chain employs TRBV19 and TRBJ2-7, with TRBD2 matching over 9 bases. V gave up 2 bases and J gave up 3 bases; unmatched junction bases: 5. The length of the CDR3 is 15 residues. Germline V gene sequence: CDR1 LNHDA, CDR2 SQIVND (reference sequence). The CDR3: CASSINSGSFYEQYF. The DNA of the CDR3 is TGTGCCAGTAGTATAAATAGCGGGAGTTTCTACGAGCAGTACTTC.

The chain links TRBV7-9 to TRBJ2-1; D gene unclear. Trimming removed 1 base at V and 8 bases at J, with 6 bases between. The CDR3 has 12 residues. CDR1 and CDR2 (germline): SEHNR, FQNEAQ (reference sequence). The CDR3: CASSLDEYEQFF. In DNA form, the CDR3 reads TGTGCCAGCAGCTTAGACGAGTATGAGCAGTTCTTC.

This clone was picked up one time. This rearrangement joins TRBV28 to TRBJ2-7; D call uncertain. Deletions cut 3 bases from V and 5 bases from J, with 5 bases between. The CDR3 is 11 residues long. Germline V gene lookup returns CDR1 MDHEN and CDR2 SYDVKM. The CDR3 DNA sequence: TGTGCCAGCAGTTTCAAAAACGAGCAGTACTTC. Translating it yields CASSFKNEQYF.

This clone showed up just once. The chain is built from TRBV2 and TRBJ2-3; no clear D gene. This CDR3 contains 12 residues. Looked up from germline, CDR1 is SNHLY and CDR2 is FYNNEI. V was shortened by 10 bases and J by 1 base, with 9 bases between the two germline ends. The CDR3 region is CATRLGTDTQYF. The CDR3 nucleotides are TGTGCCACCCGACTGGGCACAGATACGCAGTATTTT.

The chain employs TRBV5-1 and TRBJ2-4; 8 bases map to TRBD2. Germline V gives CDR1 SGHRS, CDR2 YFSETQ. The CDR3 contains 13 residues. V shed 3 bases, J shed 6 bases, and the junction held 2 bases outside the gene matches. CDR3 loop: CASSSGGGNIQYF. In DNA, the CDR3 is TGCGCCAGCAGCTCGGGGGGGGGAAACATTCAGTACTTC.

The chain uses TRBV19 and TRBJ1-1; D is perhaps TRBD1 (6 bases). The CDR3 is made up of 13 amino acids. Looked up from germline, CDR1 is LNHDA and CDR2 is SQIVND (reference sequence). Trimming stripped 5 bases from V and 5 bases from J, with 12 bases between. DNA for the CDR3: TGTGCCAGTAGTGCGGGGGCTCCAACTGAAGCTTTCTTT. It translates to CASSAGAPTEAFF.

V is TRBV15 and J is TRBJ2-7; the D gene is possibly TRBD2 (6 bases). Germline V CDR1 and CDR2: LNHNV, YYDKDF (reference sequence). The length of the CDR3 is 14 residues. The V end was cut by 1 base, the J end by 0 bases, with 7 bases between. CDR3 amino acids: CATSRGGDSYEQYF. The DNA of the CDR3 is TGTGCCACCAGCAGAGGCGGGGACTCCTACGAGCAGTACTTC.

In this sample, this clone turned up a few times. The CDR3: CASSLSVYEQYF. In DNA form, the CDR3 reads TGTGCCAGCAGCCTGTCCGTCTACGAGCAGTACTTC. The chain links TRBV6-6 to TRBJ2-7; D remains ambiguous. Germline-derived CDR1 and CDR2 are MNHNY and SVGAGI (reference sequence). The CDR3 extends over 12 amino acids. V lost 6 bases and J 3 bases, leaving 9 bases between the germline ends.

The chain has TRBV5-8 and TRBJ2-7, with a possible D match to TRBD1 (5 bases). Trimming took off 5 bases at V and 0 bases at J, with 9 bases between the two ends. The CDR3 consists of 13 residues. Germline assignment: CDR1 SGHTS and CDR2 YDEGEE. CDR3 amino acids: CASRRTSSYEQYF. The CDR3 nucleotides read TGTGCCAGCAGGAGGACATCCTCCTACGAGCAGTACTTC.

This clone was picked up a small number of times. The chain combines TRBV9 with TRBJ1-2; maybe TRBD1 (5 bases). V was shortened by 3 bases and J by 3 bases, with 12 bases between the two germline ends. The CDR3 contains 14 residues. Germline V lookup: CDR1 SGDLS, CDR2 YYNGEE. CDR3 coding DNA: TGTGCCAGCAGCGCGGGGGGAATCGACTATGGCTACACCTTC. Its protein is CASSAGGIDYGYTF. Full variable domain (outside the CDR3, taken from reference TRBV9 and TRBJ1-2): DSGVTQTPKHLITATGQRVTLRCSPRSGDLSVYWYQQSLDQGLQFLIQYYNGEERAKGNILERFSAQQFPDLHSELNLSSLELGDSALYFCASSAGGIDYGYTFGSGTRLTVV.

The gene calls are TRBV5-1 and TRBJ2-5; possibly TRBD1 for D (6 bases). The ends were cut back, 2 bases at V and 2 bases at J, with 10 bases in the middle. The CDR3 totals 14 residues. Germline V gene data show CDR1 as SGHRS and CDR2 as YFSETQ. The CDR3 loop reads CASSFEGTQETQYF. The DNA of the CDR3 is TGCGCCAGCAGCTTTGAGGGGACACAAGAGACCCAGTACTTC.

The chain joins TRBV29-1 to TRBJ2-1; 8 bases are shared with TRBD1. Germline V CDR1 and CDR2: SQVTM, ANQGSEA. Trimming took 8 bases from V and 13 from J; bases not matched to a gene: 13. The CDR3 covers 12 residues. The CDR3 nucleotides are TGCAGCAGTTCCTCCTCCGGGACAGGCCAGTTCTTC. Translated, it gives CSSSSSGTGQFF.

V usage is TRBV7-5 and J usage is TRBJ1-1; TRBD1, as called in the table, went unchecked against the DNA. TRBV7-5 is termed a pseudogene. This CDR3 has 14 residues. CDR3 in DNA: TGTGCCAGAAGGACATCGAGGGGGTGGACTGAAGCTTTCTTT. Protein sequence: CARRTSRGWTEAFF.

The V and J genes are TRBV7-7 and TRBJ2-5, with 8 bases matching TRBD1. The CDR3 contains 14 residues. In germline, CDR1 is SSHAT, CDR2 FNYEAQ (reference sequence). Unmatched junction bases numbered 7, after V lost 6 bases and J lost 4 bases. This chain's CDR3 is CASSGQGNRETQYF. The CDR3 DNA reads as TGTGCCAGCAGTGGACAGGGTAATCGAGAGACCCAGTACTTC.

The chain has TRBV7-2 and TRBJ1-4, with 9 positions matching TRBD1. CDR1 SGHTA and CDR2 FQGNSA come from the germline V gene. There are 14 residues in the CDR3. Trimming cost V 5 bases and J 8 bases; bases outside gene matches: 6. The CDR3: CASSPGQGREKLFF. Here the CDR3 DNA reads TGTGCCAGCAGCCCCGGACAGGGGAGGGAAAAACTGTTTTTT.

The V and J genes are TRBV6-5 and TRBJ2-7; 8 bases map to TRBD1. The ends lost 0 bases at V and 3 bases at J; junction bases unmatched: 4. Germline V gene data show CDR1 as MNHEY and CDR2 as SVGAGI. The CDR3 totals 15 residues. The CDR3 here is CASSYSGQGNYEQYF. CDR3 sequence (DNA): TGTGCCAGCAGTTACTCCGGACAGGGTAACTACGAGCAGTACTTC.

This chain connects TRBV29-1 to TRBJ2-3, with TRBD2 matching over 8 bases. Trimming cost V 3 bases and J 6 bases; bases outside gene matches: 8. Germline V lookup: CDR1 SQVTM, CDR2 ANQGSEA. CDR3 length: 14 amino acids. CDR3 in amino acids: CSVDGGGVRDTQYF. The CDR3 bases are TGCAGCGTTGACGGGGGGGGAGTTCGCGATACGCAGTATTTT.

This clone was recorded only once. V usage is TRBV19 and J usage is TRBJ2-7, with D unclear. V was pared by 3 bases and J by 2 bases, with 11 bases between. The CDR3 runs to 14 residues. Germline V gives CDR1 LNHDA, CDR2 SQIVND (reference sequence). This CDR3 is CASSISSLPYEQYF. CDR3 nucleotide sequence: TGTGCCAGTAGTATTTCTTCTCTCCCCTACGAGCAGTACTTC.

This clone was counted between two and nine times. V gene TRBV10-3 combines with J gene TRBJ2-1, with TRBD2 identical over 12 bases. CDR1 and CDR2 from the germline V gene are ENHRY and SYGVKD. The CDR3 loop spans 16 amino acids. The ends lost 3 bases at V and 4 bases at J; junction bases unmatched: 4. In DNA, the CDR3 is TGTGCCATCAGTGAAACTAGCGGGAGGACGTACAATGAGCAGTTCTTC. It encodes CAISETSGRTYNEQFF.

A note on this clone: The sample carries other DNA sequences with the same CDR3. The chain couples TRBV27 to TRBJ1-1; weak D call: TRBD1 (5 bases). This CDR3 is 14 amino acids long. With 1 base removed from V and 1 base from J, the gap between germline ends came to 7 bases. Germline values: CDR1 MNHEY, CDR2 SMNVEV (reference sequence). The CDR3 DNA is TGTGCCAGCAGTTTATTGGGGGGGAACACTGAAGCTTTCTTT. This encodes CASSLLGGNTEAFF.

The CDR3: CASSASAGPQHF. The CDR3 DNA reads as TGTGCCAGCAGTGCCTCCGCCGGGCCCCAGCATTTT. This chain uses TRBV25-1 with TRBJ1-5; D unclear. The CDR3 sequence is 12 residues long. The V end was cut by 4 bases, the J end by 9 bases, with 10 bases between. Germline V gene data show CDR1 as MGHDK and CDR2 as SYGVNS.

The DNA for the CDR3 is TGTGCCAGCGAGGGAAGCGGGAGAATAAACAATGAGCAGTTCTTC. This sequence encodes CASEGSGRINNEQFF. The chain employs TRBV28 and TRBJ2-1, with TRBD2 matching 8 bases. V trimming: 8 bases; J trimming: 5 bases; junction bases outside the gene matches: 11. This CDR3 is built from 15 residues. The germline CDR1 and CDR2 sequences are MDHEN and SYDVKM.

The chain is built from TRBV7-9 and TRBJ2-1, with D unresolved. CDR1 is SEHNR, CDR2 FQNEAQ, per germline (reference sequence). Trimming cost V 0 bases and J 9 bases, with 18 bases left between them. CDR3 size: 16 residues. CDR3 sequence reads: CASSLAASSPVSEQFF. The DNA of the CDR3 is TGTGCCAGCAGCTTAGCAGCGAGTAGTCCAGTTAGTGAGCAGTTCTTC.

This chain joins TRBV15 and TRBJ1-3; TRBD1 agrees at 7 bases. The CDR3 covers 17 residues. Germline-derived CDR1 and CDR2 are LNHNV and YYDKDF (reference sequence). J gave up 2 bases and V 5 bases, and 12 bases lay outside the gene matches. CDR3 protein: CATSVPRQGRTGNTIYF. DNA for the CDR3: TGTGCCACCAGCGTCCCGAGACAGGGTCGTACTGGAAACACCATATATTTT.